This T cell receptor beta chain emerged from a study of T-cell reconstitution after alpha-beta-depleted transplantation in children. V shed 1 base and J 4 bases; nucleotides not matched to a gene: 15. The CDR3 length is 19 residues. Germline lookup yields CDR1 LGHDT and CDR2 YNNKEL (reference sequence). It was with unique molecular identifiers that the TCRbeta library was prepared. TCRdb re-analysed the PCR reads in MiXCR, keeping a single row per CDR3 protein. The table lists 500,000 to 650,000 distinct CDR3 sequences, approximately 13% of them singletons, with about 2.2% in the top ten. The study's findings and limits: Several hundred expanded graft clones reportedly gave rise to the alpha-beta T cells present about two months after transplant. Diversity and T-cell counts at one year after transplant derived mostly from new T cells.

The table lists this clonotype with a few counts. Its cognate antigen is unknown. The rearrangement joins TRBV3-1 to TRBJ2-2; the match to TRBD2 covers 7 bases. This clonotype originated in a male patient between 5 and 17 years old who had a stem cell transplant for acute myeloid leukemia, so the T cells may come from the graft donor. This sample comprised PBMCs, mostly from graft donor cells, obtained 360 days after TCRalphabeta/CD19-depleted stem cell transplant. CDR3 loop: CASSQGPTALAAPTGELFF. The CDR3 DNA reads as TGTGCCAGCAGCCAAGGCCCCACTGCGCTAGCGGCCCCCACCGGGGAGCTGTTTTTT.